This record concerns one T cell receptor (beta chain) sequence. As yet, its antigen is unknown. RNA transcripts gave rise to amplified TCR beta CDR3 regions. First-round RT-PCR targeting the TCR CDR3 was performed with the HTBI primer set. Each CDR3 protein gets one entry after TCRdb re-called the multiplex PCR reads with MiXCR. The table records more than 350,000 distinct CDR3 sequences, about 14% of them present only once. This entry belongs to a study of T cells in Graves' hyperthyroidism and ophthalmopathy. The study's findings and limits: Ophthalmopathy was separated from stable hyperthyroidism by a 13 V-J model.

With duration under 3 months, ophthalmopathy was active: Clinical Activity Score at least 3, NOSPECS at least 4. Clinicians diagnosed patients from clinical symptoms, serum thyroxine and TRAb, thyroid ultrasound and orbital computed tomography. Per the germline V gene, CDR1 is DFQATT and CDR2 is SNEGSKA (reference sequence). V dropped 3 bases and J dropped 2; count of bases not matched to a gene: 1. The CDR3 consists of 13 residues. This clonotype was sampled from a woman aged 30 to 39 with Graves' ophthalmopathy. What was sequenced was blood. V gene TRBV20-1 combines with J gene TRBJ2-1; the match to TRBD2 covers 7 bases. CDR3 nucleotide sequence: TGCAGTGCTAGCGGGGGGACCTACAATGAGCAGTTCTTC. Amino acid sequence: CSASGGTYNEQFF.